One and the same sample provided the 7 T cell receptor beta chains below, sequenced in a study of T cells expressing NK-cell markers. TCRdb reprocessed the 5' RACE reads and reports one entry per CDR3 protein, with no DNA. The ten top clones account for 7.3%, within a sample of 400,000 to 550,000 distinct CDR3 sequences. Material for sequencing was blood T cells: a sorted CD56 or NKG2C T cell subset, CD4+ or CD8+ T cells, or bulk PBMC T cells (not recorded which). These receptors all come from a woman aged 18 to 75 in good health.

V is TRBV15 and J is TRBJ1-4. Per the germline V gene, CDR1 is LNHNV and CDR2 is YYDKDF (reference sequence). CDR3 size: 11 residues. The chain's CDR3 is CATSRGGQLFF.

The chain links TRBV24-1 to TRBJ2-3; TCRdb designates TRBD1, a call that cannot be tested without DNA. The length of the CDR3 is 14 residues. Germline lookup yields CDR1 KGHDR and CDR2 SFDVKD. The CDR3: CATSGDRGPDTQYF.

The rearrangement uses TRBV12-3 or TRBV12-4 and TRBJ2-2; with no DNA, the TCRdb D assignment of TRBD1 cannot be verified. The CDR3 has 15 residues. CDR3 residues: CASSLGQVAAGELFF.

The gene calls are TRBV20-1 and TRBJ1-2. Germline V gene lookup returns CDR1 DFQATT and CDR2 SNEGSKA (reference sequence). The CDR3 loop spans 12 amino acids. The CDR3 loop reads CSAPLQGYGYTF.

The chain combines TRBV29-1 with TRBJ1-1; with no DNA, the TCRdb D assignment of TRBD1 cannot be verified. The length of the CDR3 is 16 residues. From germline, CDR1 is SQVTM and CDR2 ANQGSEA. CDR3: CSVLRTGTGEDTEAFF.

This rearrangement joins TRBV20-1 to TRBJ1-2. CDR3 length equals 12 residues. The V gene's germline CDR1 is DFQATT and CDR2 SNEGSKA (reference sequence). Here the CDR3 reads CSASRPGYGYTF.

The CDR3 sequence is CASSPQASSYNSPLHF. The chain has TRBV4-3 and TRBJ1-6. This CDR3 has 16 residues. Germline V gives CDR1 LGHNA, CDR2 YSLEER.